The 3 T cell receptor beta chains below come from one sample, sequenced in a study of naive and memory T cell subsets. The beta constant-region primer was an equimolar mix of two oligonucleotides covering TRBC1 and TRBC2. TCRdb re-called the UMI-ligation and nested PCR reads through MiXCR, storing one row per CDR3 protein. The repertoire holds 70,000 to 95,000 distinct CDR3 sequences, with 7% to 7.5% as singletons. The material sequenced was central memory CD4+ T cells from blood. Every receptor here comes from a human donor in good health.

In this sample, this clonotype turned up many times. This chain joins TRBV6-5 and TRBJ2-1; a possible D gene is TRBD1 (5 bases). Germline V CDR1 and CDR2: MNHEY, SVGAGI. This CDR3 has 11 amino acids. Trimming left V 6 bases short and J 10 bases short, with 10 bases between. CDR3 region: CASSLRTEQFF. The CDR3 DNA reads TGTGCCAGCAGCCTACGGACAGAGCAGTTCTTC.

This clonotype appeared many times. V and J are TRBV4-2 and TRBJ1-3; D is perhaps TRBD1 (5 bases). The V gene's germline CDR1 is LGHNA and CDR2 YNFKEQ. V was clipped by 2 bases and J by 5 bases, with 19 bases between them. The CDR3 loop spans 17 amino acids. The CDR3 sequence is CASSQSLGDGLRNTIYF. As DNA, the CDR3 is TGTGCCAGCAGCCAATCACTGGGGGACGGGCTCCGAAACACCATATATTTT.

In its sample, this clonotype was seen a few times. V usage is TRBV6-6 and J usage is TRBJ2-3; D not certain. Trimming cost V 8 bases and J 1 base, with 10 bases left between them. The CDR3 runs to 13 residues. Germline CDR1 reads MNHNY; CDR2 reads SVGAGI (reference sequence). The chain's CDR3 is CASSKVGTDTQYF. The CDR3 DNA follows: TGTGCCAGCTCGAAGGTGGGCACAGATACGCAGTATTTT.